This T cell receptor (beta chain) was recorded in a study of blood T cell repertoires in COVID-19. Overall study: Acute-phase and convalescent COVID-19 samples originated in the United States, Italy and Spain.

Per the original data handling: Reference gene primer amplification gave estimated nucleated cell counts. Some clones are missing from TCRdb's copy, which holds only in-frame ones; the method was immunoSEQ multiplex PCR. The V and J calls and clone size were taken over from that table, and D and trimming were inferred from the DNA. The data hold about 110,000 clones, with about 83% observed a single time. The sequence was collected from a woman aged 65 to 85 with acute or convalescent COVID-19. The sample comprised peripheral blood.

CDR3 sequence: CASSRTGTGGEQYF. In DNA form, the CDR3 reads TGTGCCAGCAGCCGAACCGGGACAGGGGGCGAGCAGTACTTC. The chain links TRBV27 to TRBJ2-7; 11 positions agree with TRBD1. This CDR3 has 14 amino acids. The germline V gene has CDR1 MNHEY and CDR2 SMNVEV (reference sequence). The J segment lost 6 bases and the V segment lost 6 bases, leaving 7 bases of the junction unmatched.